Shown below are 17 T cell receptor beta chains from a single sample sequenced in a study of blood T cell repertoires in COVID-19 (dated by TCRdb to the early 2020s). The receptor library was made with the immunoSEQ multiplex PCR assay. TCRdb provides this immuneACCESS table in a form limited to in-frame rearrangements. Some clones are lacking; in checked studies, under half of them reflect an unresolved V gene, and why the rest are absent is not known. The sample contains fewer than 200,000 clones, 70% to 90% of them found a single time. Roughly 9.2% of the sample lies in the top ten. The sequencing sample was made of peripheral blood. The receptors were sampled from a woman older than 75 with acute or convalescent COVID-19.

This chain connects TRBV19 to TRBJ2-1, with TRBD2 as a possible D gene (6 bases). With 3 bases removed from V and 0 bases from J, the gap between germline ends came to 15 bases. This CDR3 has 17 residues. The germline V gene has CDR1 LNHDA and CDR2 SQIVND (reference sequence). CDR3 in DNA: TGTGCCAGTAGTATGGGCTCCGGGGGAAGCTCCTACAATGAGCAGTTCTTC. Protein sequence: CASSMGSGGSSYNEQFF.

This clone showed up just once. The V gene is TRBV15, the J gene TRBJ1-3; D perhaps matches TRBD1 (6 bases). Between the trimmed V and J ends, which lost 2 bases and 0 bases, there was a span of 8 bases. This CDR3 is built from 15 residues. Germline values: CDR1 LNHNV, CDR2 YYDKDF (reference sequence). CDR3 DNA: TGTGCCACCAGCAGACAGGGGAACTCTGGAAACACCATATATTTT. Protein: CATSRQGNSGNTIYF.

The V call is TRBV19, the J call TRBJ2-7; 7 bases match TRBD1. The germline CDR1 and CDR2 sequences are LNHDA and SQIVND (reference sequence). This CDR3 is 13 amino acids long. The V and J ends lost 4 bases and 3 bases, in that order; junction bases with no gene match: 3. The CDR3 DNA is TGTGCCAGTAGTAGGGGACAGAACTACGAGCAGTACTTC. This sequence encodes CASSRGQNYEQYF.

The CDR3 is CAISDLGTGPSYNEQFF. The CDR3 region has the DNA TGTGCCATCAGTGACCTTGGGACAGGTCCTTCCTACAATGAGCAGTTCTTC. This chain links TRBV10-3 with TRBJ2-1, with 8 bases identical to TRBD1. The V gene's germline CDR1 is ENHRY and CDR2 SYGVKD. Trimming at V came to 3 bases and at J to 1 base, leaving 8 bases not matched to a gene. The CDR3 contains 17 residues.

This rearrangement joins TRBV6-5 to TRBJ1-2, with 7 bases identical to TRBD1. The germline CDR1 and CDR2 sequences are MNHEY and SVGAGI. The CDR3 consists of 12 residues. With V trimmed by 6 bases and J by 8 bases, 6 bases remained unmatched. CDR3 nucleotide sequence: TGTGCCAGCAGCGACAGGGAGAGAGGCTACACCTTC. This translates into CASSDRERGYTF.

The chain employs TRBV7-9 and TRBJ1-1; D is ambiguous. V shed 8 bases and J shed 1 base, with 8 bases lying between them. From germline, CDR1 is SEHNR and CDR2 FQNEAQ (reference sequence). The CDR3 length is 12 residues. CDR3 bases: TGTGCCAGCGAGAGTCAGAACACTGAAGCTTTCTTT. Amino acid sequence: CASESQNTEAFF.

The chain carries TRBV24-1 and TRBJ2-7; 10 positions match TRBD1. J was trimmed by 5 bases and V by 8 bases; bases with no gene match: 8. This CDR3 has 14 amino acids. Germline CDR1 KGHDR, CDR2 SFDVKD. CDR3 nucleotide sequence: TGTGCCACCACTGGACAGGGGGTAGGGAACGAGCAGTACTTC. Translated: CATTGQGVGNEQYF.

The genes are TRBV14 and TRBJ1-2; 7 bases align to TRBD1. Germline CDR1 reads SGHDN; CDR2 reads FVKESK. V was clipped by 4 bases and J by 6 bases; unmatched bases: 11. The CDR3 spans 15 residues. The CDR3 nucleotides read TGTGCCAGCAGCCGCACAGGGGCCCCCAGCCATGGCTACACCTTC. It yields the protein CASSRTGAPSHGYTF.

The chain joins TRBV6-5 to TRBJ2-2; D is perhaps TRBD1 (5 bases). This CDR3 spans 14 amino acids. The germline gives CDR1 MNHEY, CDR2 SVGAGI. Trimming took 6 bases from V and 3 from J, leaving 11 bases between them. CDR3 residues: CASSLTVYTGELFF. DNA of the CDR3: TGTGCCAGCAGCCTGACAGTTTACACCGGGGAGCTGTTTTTT.

This chain links TRBV30 with TRBJ2-7; 9 nucleotides align to TRBD2. This CDR3 is 14 amino acids long. The ends lost 1 base at V and 1 base at J; junction bases unmatched: 2. Germline values: CDR1 GTSNPN, CDR2 SVGIG (reference sequence). The CDR3 is CAWSAAGGSYEQYF. CDR3 bases: TGTGCCTGGAGTGCAGCGGGGGGTTCCTACGAGCAGTACTTC.

This chain connects TRBV5-1 to TRBJ2-3, with TRBD1 identical over 8 bases. Germline CDR1 reads SGHRS; CDR2 reads YFSETQ. CDR3 length: 15 amino acids. V gave up 3 bases and J gave up 7 bases; unmatched junction bases: 10. The CDR3 is CASSSQGEPMYTQYF. The CDR3 DNA sequence: TGCGCCAGCAGCTCACAGGGGGAACCCATGTATACGCAGTATTTT.

The rearrangement uses TRBV19 and TRBJ1-1; D is undetermined. With 0 bases removed from V and 11 bases from J, the gap between germline ends came to 10 bases. The germline gives CDR1 LNHDA, CDR2 SQIVND (reference sequence). The CDR3 sequence is 12 residues long. The DNA for the CDR3 is TGTGCCAGTAGTATAGATCGAGGTCGGGCTTTCTTT. Its protein is CASSIDRGRAFF.

The chain combines TRBV2 with TRBJ2-7; 10 nucleotides align to TRBD2. The J segment lost 5 bases and the V segment lost 3 bases, leaving 13 bases of the junction unmatched. CDR1 and CDR2 (germline): SNHLY, FYNNEI. The CDR3 sequence is 17 residues long. The chain's CDR3 is CASSDWAGGAGGNEQYF. CDR3 nucleotide sequence: TGTGCCAGCAGTGATTGGGCGGGAGGAGCGGGAGGGAACGAGCAGTACTTC.

The chain joins TRBV6-1 to TRBJ2-7; the D gene is possibly TRBD2 (6 bases). The CDR3 extends over 15 amino acids. V was cut by 2 bases and J by 2 bases, with 13 bases left in between. Germline-derived CDR1 and CDR2 are MNHNS and SASEGT. CDR3 region: CASSEWRAGTYEQYF. The DNA of the CDR3 is TGTGCCAGCAGTGAATGGAGGGCAGGGACCTACGAGCAGTACTTC.

This rearrangement joins TRBV9 to TRBJ2-7; weak D call: TRBD2 (6 bases). Germline V lookup: CDR1 SGDLS, CDR2 YYNGEE. This CDR3 is 15 amino acids long. The V and J ends lost 0 bases and 4 bases respectively, with 14 bases between them. This chain's CDR3 is CASSVAIGSPYEQYF. The CDR3 nucleotides read TGTGCCAGCAGCGTAGCCATCGGGAGTCCGTACGAGCAGTACTTC. Together with reference TRBV9 and TRBJ2-7, the CDR3 gives the full variable domain: DSGVTQTPKHLITATGQRVTLRCSPRSGDLSVYWYQQSLDQGLQFLIQYYNGEERAKGNILERFSAQQFPDLHSELNLSSLELGDSALYFCASSVAIGSPYEQYFGPGTRLTVT.

The V gene is TRBV6-6, the J gene TRBJ1-6; D is unresolved. V was clipped by 2 bases and J by 7 bases, with 9 bases between them. The CDR3 runs to 14 residues. Germline V CDR1 and CDR2: MNHNY, SVGAGI (reference sequence). Written as DNA, the CDR3 is TGTGCCAGCAGTTACGGGCAGGAAAATTCACCCCTCCACTTT. Amino acid sequence: CASSYGQENSPLHF.

This chain links TRBV9 with TRBJ2-1, with TRBD2 matching over 10 bases. Germline lookup yields CDR1 SGDLS and CDR2 YYNGEE. The CDR3 totals 14 residues. The ends lost 1 base at V and 5 bases at J; junction bases unmatched: 0. CDR3: CASSVLAGDNEQFF. The CDR3 nucleotides are TGTGCCAGCAGCGTACTAGCGGGGGACAATGAGCAGTTCTTC. Supplemented by reference TRBV9 and TRBJ2-1, the full variable domain reads DSGVTQTPKHLITATGQRVTLRCSPRSGDLSVYWYQQSLDQGLQFLIQYYNGEERAKGNILERFSAQQFPDLHSELNLSSLELGDSALYFCASSVLAGDNEQFFGPGTRLTVL.